This T cell receptor beta chain was recovered during a study of shared clonotypes between healthy human individuals. Nashville, Tennessee was home to all donors, who were Caucasian adults. V lost 3 bases and J lost 4, with 13 bases in between. Per germline, CDR1 ENHRY and CDR2 SYGVKD. The CDR3 totals 14 residues. Whole-study findings and limits: Rarefaction showed that sequencing of sorted subsets was incomplete (despite large depth). Clonotype sharing levels among donors were expected to vary with sequencing depth.

The test was conducted at deep level. The repertoire was sequenced with immunoSEQ multiplex PCR; TCRdb's copy has only in-frame clones and lacks some. The sample has roughly 2,500,000 clones, roughly 93% seen once. As regards this clone: The target antigen is unknown.

This receptor was taken from a young man in good health. Some clones in this sample may be carry-over from other donors' samples. The chain is built from TRBV10-3 and TRBJ2-7; the D gene is possibly TRBD2 (6 bases). The sample comprised naive CD4+ T cells from PBMCs. Subset in this sample: CD45RA+ positively selected. CDR3 loop: CAISDGGPVYEQYF. The CDR3 DNA reads TGTGCCATCAGTGACGGAGGGCCGGTTTACGAGCAGTACTTC.